These T cell receptor beta chains were read from a single sample in a study of regulatory T cells in long-lasting Graves disease. MiXCR, applied by TCRdb to the multiplex PCR reads, yields one record per CDR3 protein. The sample consists of a few hundred thousand distinct CDR3 sequences, around 18% of them appearing once. These same records also appear under a second study, on T cells in Graves' hyperthyroidism and ophthalmopathy.

Sequences were derived from peripheral blood mononuclear cells (PBMCs), sampled at new diagnosis, from a patient treated with antithyroid drugs. The source of these receptors is a woman aged 25 to 39 with Graves disease. The CDR3 runs from the conserved cysteine through the conserved F or W. D genes are given only for firm matches. Size is omitted from some rows. Given values are once, few, many or a class for expanded clones.

V	J	D	size	DNA	CDR3
TRBV4-1	TRBJ1-1	NA	many	TGCGCCAGCAGCCAAGAAAGGCGGGGGGGGAGAACTGAAGCTTTCTTT	CASSQERRGGRTEAFF
TRBV18	TRBJ2-6	TRBD1	few	TGTGCCAGCTCACCACCGGACAGGGGGCACTCTGGGGCCAACGTCCTGACTTTC	CASSPPDRGHSGANVLTF
TRBV20-1	TRBJ1-2	NA	NA	TGCAGTGCCTCAGGGGACAACACCCATGACGGCTACACCTTC	CSASGDNTHDGYTF
TRBV9	TRBJ2-2	NA	few	TGTGCCAGCAGCGTACCCTCGGGACGTACGAACACCGGGGAGCTGTTTTTT	CASSVPSGRTNTGELFF
TRBV7-2	TRBJ2-5	TRBD2	many	TGTGCCAGCAGCTCGACCCGGGGAGGGGAGACCCAGTACTTC	CASSSTRGGETQYF
TRBV20-1	TRBJ2-3	TRBD1	many	TGCAGTGCTAGAGGGACAGGGTCATGGACAGATACGCAGTATTTT	CSARGTGSWTDTQYF
TRBV4-1	TRBJ1-2	NA	many	TGCGCCAGCAGCCAAGGACGGTCTAACTATGGCTACACCTTC	CASSQGRSNYGYTF
TRBV27	TRBJ1-1	NA	many	TGTGCCAGCAGCAACCCAAAATCCGGGACACCTTACCCGGCTTTCTTT	CASSNPKSGTPYPAFF
TRBV9	TRBJ1-1	NA	many	TGTGCCAGCAGCGTAAGCAGAAACACTGAAGCTTTCTTT	CASSVSRNTEAFF
TRBV7-2	TRBJ2-1	NA	many	TGTGCCAGCAGCTCCTCGGCAGTCGCCTCCTACAATGAGCAGTTCTTC	CASSSSAVASYNEQFF
TRBV12-3/TRBV12-4	TRBJ1-4	NA	few	TGTGCCAGCAGCCTCTCGGGGGTTAGAAGTAAAAAACTGTTTTTT	CASSLSGVRSKKLFF
TRBV15	TRBJ2-5	NA	many	TGTGCCACCAGCAGAGATTATGAGCAAGAGACCCAGTACTTC	CATSRDYEQETQYF
TRBV15	TRBJ2-1	TRBD1	many	TGTGCCACCAGCAGACGGGACAGGGGCCCCTACAATGAGCAGTTCTTC	CATSRRDRGPYNEQFF